What follows are 3 T cell receptor beta chains derived from one specimen sequenced in a study of human T cells and chemical hapten exposure. TCRdb re-derived calls from the 5' RACE reads in MiXCR, one entry per CDR3 protein. The table lists roughly 81,000 distinct CDR3 sequences, 15% to 20% of them singletons. The authors' total RNA extraction used unfractionated whole blood. These TCRs come from a female donor in good health.

This clonotype was seen more than once but under ten times. J is TRBJ2-3 and V is TRBV2; 9 nucleotides agree with TRBD1. After removal of 6 bases from V and 5 bases from J, the junction contained 12 bases not matched to a gene. The CDR3 covers 16 residues. The germline gives CDR1 SNHLY, CDR2 FYNNEI. The CDR3 is CASSAGTGRSGDTQYF. CDR3 coding DNA: TGTGCCAGCAGCGCCGGGACAGGGAGGTCAGGAGATACGCAGTATTTT.

The table lists this clonotype with a few counts. This chain connects TRBV5-1 to TRBJ2-5, with 8 bases lining up with TRBD2. CDR1 SGHRS and CDR2 YFSETQ come from the germline V gene. The CDR3 consists of 15 residues. The junction had 7 bases not matched to a gene; V was cut back by 1 base and J by 5 bases. Here the CDR3 reads CASSLRPAGGETQYF. The CDR3 DNA sequence: TGCGCCAGCAGCTTGCGTCCGGCGGGAGGTGAGACCCAGTACTTC.

The chain uses TRBV29-1 and TRBJ2-3; no reliable D call. Per germline, CDR1 SQVTM and CDR2 ANQGSEA. The V and J ends lost 3 bases and 2 bases respectively, with 0 bases between them. This CDR3 spans 10 amino acids. The CDR3 nucleotides read TGCAGCGTTGACACAGATACGCAGTATTTT. The encoded protein is CSVDTDTQYF.